This T cell receptor (beta chain) stems from a study of T cells after yellow fever vaccination. Study observations and caveats: A weaker secondary response peaked on day 5, the primary on day 15.

One entry per CDR3 protein, called by TCRdb with MiXCR from the 5' RACE reads. The table has about 300,000 distinct CDR3 sequences, 6.8% seen once. The germline CDR1 and CDR2 sequences are SGHTA and FQGNSA. V was trimmed by 5 bases and J by 7 bases, leaving 19 bases between them. This CDR3 is 15 amino acids long. Notes on this clonotype: Its antigen remains unknown.

This sequence joins TRBV7-2 and TRBJ2-3; D perhaps matches TRBD2 (6 bases). The source is a man younger than 35 who received the YFV17D yellow fever vaccine. Specimen: PBMCs, collected roughly seven weeks after the first yellow fever vaccination. CDR3 amino acids: CASSPTTGATYTQYF. CDR3 DNA sequence: TGTGCCAGCAGCCCTACTACGGGAGCTACCTATACGCAGTATTTT.